This T cell receptor beta chain is from a study of blood T cell repertoires in COVID-19. Whole-study context: Samples representing acute and convalescent COVID-19 were sourced from the United States, Italy and Spain.

The V end was cut by 2 bases, the J end by 5 bases, with 11 bases between. Per germline, CDR1 SQVTM and CDR2 ANQGSEA. The CDR3 is 13 amino acids. In the original workflow: Amplified reference gene primers provided the basis for estimating nucleated cell counts. Clones were sequenced by immunoSEQ multiplex PCR, and TCRdb holds only the in-frame ones, with some missing. V, J and clone size are those of that table, while D and trimming were read from the DNA. The data hold some 74,000 clones, with 83% observed a single time. The specimen sequenced was peripheral blood. The receptor comes from an elderly woman with acute or convalescent COVID-19. This chain connects TRBV29-1 to TRBJ2-3; D not certain. The chain's CDR3 is CSVESLTQDTQYF. The CDR3, as DNA: TGCAGCGTTGAAAGTTTGACACAAGATACGCAGTATTTT.